This TCR beta chain was captured by sequencing in a study of T cell responses to AZD1222 COVID-19 vaccine. The data were produced by immunoSEQ multiplex PCR, yet TCRdb's version contains in-frame clones alone and is incomplete. The data hold about 150,000 clones, with roughly 93% observed a single time. This clone was observed a single time. What it recognizes is unknown. Regarding the study as a whole: With dominance at 160-218 and 743-854, vaccine-associated CD4 TCRs spanned spike.

The CDR3 covers 13 residues. V was shortened by 2 bases and J by 8 bases, with 10 bases between the two germline ends. Per the germline V gene, CDR1 is SGDLS and CDR2 is YYNGEE. Second-dose schedules of about 4 or about 12 weeks were combined. Sample: peripheral blood, taken 28 days after the second AZD1222 dose. The receptor comes from an adult who received the AZD1222 COVID-19 vaccine. The chain employs TRBV9 and TRBJ2-2; no definite D call. The CDR3 spells CASSVGLGGELFF. CDR3 DNA sequence: TGTGCCAGCAGCGTGGGCTTAGGGGGGGAGCTGTTTTTT.